This TCR beta chain originates from a study of T cell responses to AZD1222 COVID-19 vaccine (dated by TCRdb to the early 2020s). With respect to the entire study: AZD1222 recipients given second doses at about 4 weeks or at about 12 weeks were pooled, since spike-specific TCR depth and breadth were not found to differ between the two schedules. TCR sequencing covered 233 trial participants: 200 to 210 given two doses of AZD1222 and approximately 25 given two doses of MenACWY control vaccine. Enrollment into the trials was organized by age into subgroups of 18-55, 56-69 and 70-plus years, and those subgroups contained roughly 150, 30 and 60 TCR-sequenced participants, respectively.

At the junction V is shortened by 5 bases and J by 4 bases; bases outside the gene matches: 14. Including the terminal cysteine and phenylalanine, the CDR3 comprises 16 residues. Only the CDR3 portion is preserved as DNA: 48 bases, with reading frame beginning at the first base. Based on the germline V gene (reference sequence), the CDR1 and CDR2 sequences are SEHNR and FQNEAQ. Of note for this clone: Its antigen is not yet known. Base qualities are not at hand, and no much larger clone is one base apart.

The paper as a whole reports these results and caveats: A significant rise in spike-specific TCR breadth and depth was observed after two AZD1222 doses relative to day 0 and relative to MenACWY recipients. In the small 56-69-year group, the increase in depth fell short of significance, most likely because of low power. Most participants were white British and females outnumbered males, and the authors suggested that clonal diversity may have been underestimated. Conclusions about previously exposed vaccinees were limited because only six or seven AZD1222 recipients were SARS-CoV-2 seropositive at baseline. Reportedly, close to half of the unique spike-specific TCRs recognized epitopes lying outside the regions that are mutated in the B.1.351 and B.1.1.7 variants. Vaccine-associated CD4 TCRs spanned the whole spike protein, with dominant responses in regions 160-218 and 743-854. Because no day 14 peak-response samples were available, the repertoires could be characterized only after the peak T cell response.

The CDR3 regions of human TCRbeta chains were analyzed by immunosequencing. The original pipeline was this. Repertoire TCRs were matched against a reference library of SARS-CoV-2-specific TCRs generated with the MIRA antigen-specificity platform. Breadth meant the fraction of unique TCRs that were SARS-CoV-2-associated, whereas depth meant the fraction of total T cells that were SARS-CoV-2-associated. Using the MIRA data, every spike-specific TCR was mapped to the spike region that the TCR reacted to and assigned to either a CD4 or a CD8 class. Log10-transformed breadth and depth values were compared by one-way ANOVA with Sidak's multiple comparisons tests. Held by TCRdb, this immuneACCESS table contains in-frame sequences only and omits some clones. Under half of the omission traces to an unresolved V gene where checked; the cause of the rest is unknown. Clonal size and the V and J genes are those of that table, whereas D and trimming came from the DNA. Here the sample has about 180,000 clones; about 86% occur a single time. The leading ten clones occupy about 7.2% of the sample.

This sample's time point label indicates: baseline before first vaccination. Vaccinee samples were obtained from the UK trials COV001 and COV002, which included a single-blind randomized controlled phase 2/3 trial of AZD1222 (ChAdOx1 nCoV-19) in healthy adults. For TCRbeta chain sequencing, PBMC samples from trial participants were taken at day 0 and at day 28 after the second dose. The TCR was taken from an adult in good health. In this chain, TRBV7-9 is recombined with TRBJ2-7; TRBD1 agrees with 7 junctional bases. Material: peripheral blood, obtained on day 0 of AZD1222 vaccination. The nucleotide sequence reads TGTGCCAGCAGCGGAAGGAAACAGGGGTCGTTGTACGAGCAGTACTTC. Its amino acids are CASSGRKQGSLYEQYF.